This entry lists 17 T cell receptor beta chains sequenced from one sample in a study of regulatory T cells in long-lasting Graves disease (dated by TCRdb to the early 2020s). Libraries were constructed by multiplex PCR. This sample was sequenced with an Illumina HiSeq 4000. iRepertoire HTBI primers and Arm-PCR amplification of CDR3 regions were used to construct TCR beta libraries. TCRdb handled the public reads itself, with Q25 trimming in fastp and clone calling in MiXCR, and kept productive beta chains. Rows with a matching CDR3 protein are joined into one entry that keeps the most common DNA and genes. The sample table records about 440,000 distinct CDR3 sequences; 14% to 15% of these occur just once. Over 15% of the sample lies in the top ten. Read against the paper, the sample's time point label means: newly diagnosed GD, antithyroid drugs for less than 3 months. For both TCR sequencing and RNA sequencing, RNA was extracted from PBMCs in TRIzol.

The same data also went into a second study, on T cells in Graves' hyperthyroidism and ophthalmopathy.

The sample consisted of peripheral blood mononuclear cells (PBMCs), taken at new diagnosis, from a patient treated with antithyroid drugs. These receptors came from a woman under 40 with Graves disease. Donor details come from another sample of the same person, matched by shared clones.

The gene calls are TRBV6-5 and TRBJ1-4; possibly TRBD1 for D (6 bases). CDR1 and CDR2 (germline): MNHEY, SVGAGI. The CDR3 has 14 amino acids. Deletions cut 0 bases from V and 7 bases from J, with 9 bases between. CDR3 sequence: CASSYSTGGEKLFF. The CDR3 DNA sequence: TGTGCCAGCAGTTACTCGACAGGAGGTGAAAAACTGTTTTTT.

This clonotype was seen ten or more times. The rearrangement links TRBV7-9 to TRBJ2-3, with D uncertain. The V and J ends lost 5 bases and 0 bases respectively, with 9 bases between them. CDR1 and CDR2 (germline): SEHNR, FQNEAQ (reference sequence). This CDR3 has 14 residues. CDR3 in amino acids: CASSKDPSTDTQYF. As DNA, the CDR3 is TGTGCCAGCAGCAAGGACCCAAGCACAGATACGCAGTATTTT.

The chain uses TRBV10-3 and TRBJ1-1; D gene unclear. Germline assignment: CDR1 ENHRY and CDR2 SYGVKD. Trimming stripped 0 bases from V and 0 bases from J, with 8 bases between. The CDR3 is 15 amino acids. The CDR3 DNA follows: TGTGCCATCAGTGAGTCTAAGGGAATGAACACTGAAGCTTTCTTT. As protein: CAISESKGMNTEAFF.

The chain combines TRBV19 with TRBJ1-2, with TRBD1 identical over 9 bases. After removal of 3 bases from V and 4 bases from J, the junction contained 3 bases not matched to a gene. Per germline, CDR1 LNHDA and CDR2 SQIVND (reference sequence). The CDR3 contains 14 residues. CDR3 coding DNA: TGTGCCAGTAGTATCCTGGGACAGGGCTATGGCTACACCTTC. Protein: CASSILGQGYGYTF.

This clonotype was seen many times. The chain has TRBV6-1 and TRBJ2-7; D is ambiguous. The CDR3 runs 15 residues. Germline lookup yields CDR1 MNHNS and CDR2 SASEGT. The V end was cut by 0 bases, the J end by 3 bases, with 12 bases between. In DNA form, the CDR3 reads TGTGCCAGCAGTGAAGCGCTGCGAGTGCTCTACGAGCAGTACTTC. It codes for CASSEALRVLYEQYF.

The chain combines TRBV29-1 with TRBJ1-2; the D is unclear. V lost 4 bases, J lost 0 bases, and 3 bases lay in between. Germline V gene data show CDR1 as SQVTM and CDR2 as ANQGSEA. CDR3 length: 11 amino acids. This CDR3 reads CSVAANYGYTF. CDR3 coding DNA: TGCAGCGTTGCAGCTAACTATGGCTACACCTTC.

This clonotype has a count of ten or more. The chain couples TRBV20-1 to TRBJ2-3, with D perhaps matching TRBD1 (6 bases). From germline, CDR1 is DFQATT and CDR2 SNEGSKA (reference sequence). Trimming cost V 3 bases and J 1 base, with 11 bases left between them. The CDR3 loop spans 14 amino acids. CDR3 sequence (DNA): TGCAGTGCTAGGCCGAGACAGGGCACAGATACGCAGTATTTT. Its translation: CSARPRQGTDTQYF.

This clonotype was found many times. The chain employs TRBV4-1 and TRBJ1-1, with D perhaps matching TRBD1 (6 bases). V dropped 5 bases and J dropped 3 bases, with 16 bases sitting between them. This CDR3 spans 15 amino acids. From germline, CDR1 is MGHRA and CDR2 YSYEKL. As DNA, the CDR3 is TGCGCCAGCAGCGCGGTGGGGGCTGGGTACACTGAAGCTTTCTTT. Translation gives CASSAVGAGYTEAFF.

The chain couples TRBV30 to TRBJ2-5; 7 bases match TRBD1. Trimming took 2 bases from V and 2 from J; bases not matched to a gene: 8. The CDR3 totals 15 residues. CDR1 GTSNPN and CDR2 SVGIG come from the germline V gene (reference sequence). The CDR3 coding sequence is TGTGCCTGGAGTACACAGGGGTGGGAACAAGAGACCCAGTACTTC. It specifies CAWSTQGWEQETQYF.

This clonotype was observed at least ten times. The chain couples TRBV7-9 to TRBJ2-5; 9 bases align to TRBD1. The CDR3 runs 16 residues. V lost 0 bases and J lost 5; bases outside the gene matches: 7. Germline V gene data show CDR1 as SEHNR and CDR2 as FQNEAQ (reference sequence). Here the CDR3 reads CASSLALWDREETQYF. The CDR3 bases are TGTGCCAGCAGCTTAGCGCTCTGGGACAGGGAGGAGACCCAGTACTTC.

The chain links TRBV10-3 to TRBJ2-2, with D possibly being TRBD1 or TRBD2 (5 bases each). This CDR3 is built from 13 residues. V was clipped by 10 bases and J by 1 base, with 10 bases between them. Germline CDR1 ENHRY, CDR2 SYGVKD. The CDR3 nucleotides read TGTGCCACACTAGACAGGAACACCGGGGAGCTGTTTTTT. Translating it yields CATLDRNTGELFF.

This clonotype was counted a few times. A much larger clone lies a single base off, so this may be a read error. The chain uses TRBV28 and TRBJ2-3, with D hard to call. Matching the DNA end better, TRBJ2-7 makes the J call doubtful. Per the germline V gene, CDR1 is MDHEN and CDR2 is SYDVKM. CDR3 size: 14 residues. This CDR3 reads CANSLGAEAYEQYF. CDR3 DNA: TGTGCCAACAGTTTAGGCGCGGAAGCCTACGAGCAGTACTTC.

This clonotype was observed at least ten times. The V gene is TRBV11-2, the J gene TRBJ2-7; no clear D. Germline V lookup: CDR1 SGHAT, CDR2 FQNNGV. V was cut by 3 bases and J by 6 bases, with 18 bases left in between. CDR3 size: 15 residues. The DNA for the CDR3 is TGTGCCAGCAGCTTCATAAGGCAGGATACAGTCGAGCAGTACTTC. This translates into CASSFIRQDTVEQYF. Drawing the rest from reference TRBV11-2 and TRBJ2-7, the complete variable domain is EAGVAQSPRYKIIEKRQSVAFWCNPISGHATLYWYQQILGQGPKLLIQFQNNGVVDDSQLPKDRFSAERLKGVDSTLKIQPAKLEDSAVYLCASSFIRQDTVEQYFGPGTRLTVT.

In this sample, this clonotype turned up many times. The rearrangement joins TRBV12-3 or TRBV12-4 to TRBJ2-2; 13 positions match TRBD2. The V segment lost 5 bases and the J segment 6 bases; nucleotides outside the gene matches: 3. The CDR3 is 15 amino acids. CDR3 nucleotide sequence: TGTGCCAGCAGTGGACTAGCGGGAGTATCCGGGGAGCTGTTTTTT. This encodes CASSGLAGVSGELFF.

Ten or more counts support this clonotype. This chain links TRBV18 with TRBJ1-2, with D tentatively TRBD1 (5 bases). With 0 bases removed from V and 0 bases from J, the gap between germline ends came to 11 bases. The CDR3 runs 16 residues. Germline V CDR1 and CDR2: KGHSH, LQKENI. The CDR3 loop reads CASSPPGRDANYGYTF. CDR3 nucleotide sequence: TGTGCCAGCTCACCACCGGGCAGGGATGCTAACTATGGCTACACCTTC.

The sample holds a few counts of this clonotype. The genes are TRBV3-1 and TRBJ2-2; maybe TRBD2 (5 bases). V lost 5 bases, J lost 4 bases, and 17 bases lay in between. Germline assignment: CDR1 LGHDT and CDR2 YNNKEL (reference sequence). CDR3 length: 16 amino acids. This CDR3 is CASSSRAGLGTGELFF. In DNA form, the CDR3 reads TGTGCCAGCAGCTCGAGGGCCGGGTTGGGCACCGGGGAGCTGTTTTTT. Full variable domain (remainder filled in from reference TRBV3-1 and TRBJ2-2): DTAVSQTPKYLVTQMGNDKSIKCEQNLGHDTMYWYKQDSKKFLKIMFSYNNKELIINETVPNRFSPKSPDKAHLNLHINSLELGDSAVYFCASSSRAGLGTGELFFGEGSRLTVL.

V gene TRBV29-1 combines with J gene TRBJ1-2, with 7 bases that match TRBD1. J was trimmed by 8 bases and V by 5 bases; bases with no gene match: 11. Per germline, CDR1 SQVTM and CDR2 ANQGSEA. There are 13 residues in the CDR3. The CDR3 protein is CSVIDRVIGGYTF. CDR3 DNA sequence: TGCAGCGTTATCGACAGGGTTATTGGAGGCTACACCTTC.